The entry that follows covers one T cell receptor beta chain sequence. Its antigen is undetermined. This sample is part of a study of cytomegalovirus exposure and HLA in healthy donors. Study-level results: Trimming of TCR beta V- and J-genes showed a link, identified in a later analysis, to a missense DCLRE1C variant. When presence/absence was analysed, sequencing depth was taken to be roughly uniform across donors. TRBV6-2, TRBV6-3 and some other V segments were unresolvable in 87-base-pair reads.

The germline V gene encodes CDR1 SGDLS and CDR2 YYNGEE. V lost 0 bases to trimming and J lost 7 bases; unmatched junction nucleotides: 8. This CDR3 comprises 16 residues. It was with 60 Vbeta and 13 Jbeta primers that the PCR ran. Here immunoSEQ multiplex PCR was the method, and the copy in TCRdb shows in-frame clones only, minus some. The data show 150,000 to 170,000 clones, with roughly 79% seen just once and less than 3.5% held by the top ten. The chain couples TRBV9 to TRBJ2-7; TRBD2 aligns across 12 bases. Sequencing was done on a sample of PBMCs. The receptor was isolated from a man between 18 and 29 years old in good health and CMV-seronegative. This CDR3 reads CASSVGASGGAIEQYF. As DNA, the CDR3 is TGTGCCAGCAGCGTAGGGGCTAGCGGGGGGGCTATAGAGCAGTACTTC.